The clone carrying this T cell receptor (beta chain) came up many times. Combining a sample-barcoded 5' primer with a J-beta primer mix, a second PCR ran for roughly 7 to 12 cycles. TCRdb reprocessed the 5' RACE reads with MiXCR, giving one entry per CDR3 protein. The sample yields around 650,000 distinct CDR3 sequences, roughly 32% seen once. A minimum of 7 million PBMCs was isolated per sample. This CDR3 comprises 16 residues. V shed 1 base and J 2 bases; nucleotides not matched to a gene: 4. The V gene's germline CDR1 is SGHTA and CDR2 FQGNSA. This sample is part of a study of blood T cells in healthy people across ages. Looking at the study overall: For every two T cells, template switching captured about one barcoded beta molecule.

The chain employs TRBV7-2 and TRBJ2-1; 8 nucleotides align to TRBD2. Input material: blood. The sequence derives from a woman older than 75 in good health. The CDR3 DNA follows: TGTGCCAGCAGCTTAGGTACTAGCGGCGCCTACAATGAGCAGTTCTTC. Protein sequence: CASSLGTSGAYNEQFF.